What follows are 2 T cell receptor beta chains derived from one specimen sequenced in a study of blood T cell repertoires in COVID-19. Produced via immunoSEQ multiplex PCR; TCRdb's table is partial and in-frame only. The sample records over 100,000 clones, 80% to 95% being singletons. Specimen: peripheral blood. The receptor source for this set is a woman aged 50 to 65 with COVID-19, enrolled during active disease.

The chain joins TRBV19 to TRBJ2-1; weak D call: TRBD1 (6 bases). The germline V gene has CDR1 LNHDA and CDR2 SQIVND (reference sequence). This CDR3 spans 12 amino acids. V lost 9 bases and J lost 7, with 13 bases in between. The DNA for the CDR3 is TGTGCCAGCTCGGACAGTTCTAATGAGCAGTTCTTC. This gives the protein CASSDSSNEQFF.

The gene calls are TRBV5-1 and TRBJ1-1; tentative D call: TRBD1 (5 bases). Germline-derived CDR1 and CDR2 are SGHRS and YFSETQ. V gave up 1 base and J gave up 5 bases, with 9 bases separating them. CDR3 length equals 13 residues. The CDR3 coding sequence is TGCGCCAGCAGCTTGTCAGGGAGGACTGAAGCTTTCTTT. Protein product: CASSLSGRTEAFF.